This T cell receptor (beta chain) was found in a study of PD-L1 blockade in urothelial cancer (dated by TCRdb to 2015 to 2018). Context from the whole study: Therapy was started at some point between 2014 and 2016 for all patients, and atezolizumab 1,200 mg was administered intravenously every 3 weeks. About 85% of the 29 patients were identified as males with urothelial cancer of bladder origin, and a prior smoking history was reported by 18 of 29 patients. An ECOG performance status of 0 or 1 was recorded for the patients, and 0 to 3 prior chemotherapy regimens had been received by the patients. Blood samples were analyzed 3 weeks after the start of treatment (second dose) and 6 weeks after the start of treatment. Blood samples gave median yields of approximately 130,000 T cells and over 80,000 unique TCRs, along with a median clonality of around 0.08. The study, an exploratory multi-omic analysis, examined somatic, immune and clinical correlates of response to PD-L1 blockade with atezolizumab in urothelial cancer. Pretreatment tumor samples, along with matched peripheral blood collected serially before and after atezolizumab treatment, underwent TCR sequencing. Durable clinical benefit was defined as a progression-free survival longer than 6 months, and TCR features were additionally tested against progression-free survival and overall survival. In the same patients, whole exome sequencing and RNA sequencing of pretreatment tumors were performed in addition to TCR sequencing. Nine or ten patients reached durable clinical benefit, while 15 to 25 patients did not. Over 28 patients had pretreatment blood TCR-seq, some 24 had at least one posttreatment blood collection, and some 24 had tumor TCR-seq.

A total of 25 to 30 patients with locally advanced or metastatic urothelial carcinoma, treated at Memorial Sloan Kettering on a trial protocol, made up the cohort. Peripheral blood mononuclear cells were collected pretreatment and during treatment, with between 1 and 8 total time points per patient. The Qiagen DNeasy Blood extraction kit was used to purify genomic DNA from total PBMCs and tumor samples. Collected pretreatment and during treatment, PBMCs were isolated and stored as previously described. The paper as a whole reports these results and caveats: Patients with durable benefit showed greater expansion of tumor-associated TCR clones in peripheral blood 3 weeks after starting treatment (n ≈ 21, p = 0.022). Small sample size (n ≈ 29) and many exploratory analyses mean the results are intended to be hypothesis-generating. Improved progression-free and overall survival was associated with having pretreatment peripheral blood TCR clonality below the median.

To estimate absolute template abundance from read counts, synthetic TCR analog templates were spiked into each PCR. TCRbeta CDR3 regions were amplified from genomic DNA with bias-controlled V and J gene primers using the immunoSEQ assay. Sequencing of rearranged TCRbeta segments was done at approximately 20X coverage. Concerning the study's data processing: Sequencing errors were corrected by clustering, and CDR3s were annotated against IMGT so that V, D and J genes could be assigned. Downstream analyses used only productive TCRbeta rearrangements and left out out-of-frame or stop-codon sequences. Clonality was calculated as one minus the Shannon entropy normalized by the log of the number of unique productive sequences. Fisher's exact test with Benjamini-Hochberg correction, at a threshold of adjusted p below 0.01, was used to find clones that differed between time points or between blood and tumor. Held by TCRdb, this immuneACCESS table contains in-frame sequences only and omits some clones. Under half of the omission traces to an unresolved V gene where checked; the cause of the rest is unknown. V and J calls plus clone size are reproduced from that table; the DNA served to infer D and trimming. For this sample there are tens of thousands of clones; about 80% appear just once. The ten largest clones represent around 9.5% of the sample.

A remark on this clone: The specificity of this receptor is unknown. There are no base qualities to consult, and no much larger clone falls within one base.

There are 15 amino acids in the CDR3, from cysteine to phenylalanine inclusive. Only the CDR3 part of the read is kept: 45 bases, read in frame from the first base. The germline V end is reduced by 4 bases and the J end by 8 bases; junction bases left unmatched: 8. CDR1 and CDR2 (SGHRS, YFSETQ) derive from the germline V gene. Sequenced here: PBMCs, sampled around atezolizumab (anti-PD-L1) treatment. The TCR was taken from a man between 65 and 85 years old with urothelial cancer. The chain couples TRBV5-1 to TRBJ1-4; TRBD1 lines up with 10 middle nucleotides. CDR3 protein: CASSTDGTGVEKLFF. The nucleotide sequence reads as follows: TGCGCCAGCAGCACGGACGGGACAGGGGTGGAAAAACTGTTTTTT.